This T cell receptor beta chain derives from a study of T-cell reconstitution after alpha-beta-depleted transplantation in children. Unique molecular identifiers were used in preparing the TCRbeta library. Via MiXCR, TCRdb re-called the PCR reads, giving one row per CDR3 protein. The sample includes approximately 350,000 distinct CDR3 sequences, 15% to 20% of them seen just once. A note on this clonotype: What it recognizes is unknown.

Points from the study as a whole: Expanded clones from the graft, numbering several hundred, reportedly supplied alpha-beta T cells about two months after transplant.

CDR3 length: 13 residues. V gave up 5 bases and J gave up 6 bases, with 10 bases separating them. Source: PBMCs, mostly from graft donor cells, taken 360 days after TCRalphabeta/CD19-depleted stem cell transplant. This chain joins TRBV12-3 or TRBV12-4 and TRBJ1-4; possible D gene TRBD1, 5 bases. The receptor was derived from a male patient aged 2-15 years who had a stem cell transplant for acute lymphoblastic leukemia, so the T cells may come from the graft donor. The CDR3 DNA is TGTGCCAGCAGTCCGGGGGGTCATGAAAAACTGTTTTTT. It yields the protein CASSPGGHEKLFF.